The 6 T cell receptor beta chains in this list originate from one sample, sequenced in a study of blood T cells in healthy people across ages. It was with a sample-barcoded 5' primer and a J-beta primer mix that a second PCR of about 6 to 12 cycles was run. TCRdb recomputed calls from the 5' RACE reads with MiXCR, one row per CDR3 protein. Of some 560,000 distinct CDR3 sequences listed, over 25% were seen once; the top ten hold over 3.5%. Another study also made use of these data, one on T cells of mothers and their children.

The specimen sequenced was blood. All receptors come from a boy between 2 and 15 years old in good health.

As regards this clonotype: Germline and junction disagree at one end, which may indicate a read error. The rearrangement links TRBV6-2 or TRBV6-3 to TRBJ2-4; 14 bases line up with TRBD2. This CDR3 contains 24 residues. CDR1 MNHEY and CDR2 SVGEGT come from the germline V gene. The CDR3 nucleotides are TGTGCCAGCAGTTACTCCGTACAAAGGACTAGCGGGAGGCCAAACTATTTAGCCAAAAACATTCAGCACTTC. Residues: CASSYSVQRTSGRPNYLAKNIQHF.

This clonotype was seen more than once but under ten times. The gene calls are TRBV10-3 and TRBJ1-2; 10 nucleotides agree with TRBD1. Germline V lookup: CDR1 ENHRY, CDR2 SYGVKD. The V gene end was trimmed by 0 bases and the J gene end by 7 bases; junction bases not matched to a gene: 5. The CDR3 has 15 residues. The chain's CDR3 is CAISESDRGLSGYTF. The CDR3 coding sequence is TGTGCCATCAGTGAGTCAGACAGGGGGCTTAGTGGCTACACCTTC.

The chain uses TRBV11-2 and TRBJ2-6, with D possibly being TRBD1 or TRBD2 (5 bases each). Per germline, CDR1 SGHAT and CDR2 FQNNGV. V was pared by 5 bases and J by 0 bases, with 20 bases between. The CDR3 has 19 residues. The CDR3 DNA is TGTGCCAGCAGCCTTACGGCAGGGACCAATTACTCTGGGGCCAACGTCCTGACTTTC. This encodes CASSLTAGTNYSGANVLTF.

This clonotype appeared a few times. CDR3 residues: CASSFRGARDTQYF. The CDR3 DNA sequence: TGTGCCAGCAGCTTTAGGGGGGCCAGAGATACGCAGTATTTT. V gene TRBV7-6 combines with J gene TRBJ2-3; D could derive from TRBD1 or TRBD2 (6 bases each). The CDR3 runs to 14 residues. V dropped 3 bases and J dropped 5 bases, with 12 bases sitting between them. Germline loops: CDR1 SGHVS, CDR2 FNYEAQ.

The chain employs TRBV10-2 and TRBJ2-7; 8 bases match TRBD1. Germline assignment: CDR1 WSHSY and CDR2 SAAADI. V shed 3 bases and J 3 bases; nucleotides not matched to a gene: 10. This CDR3 has 16 residues. The CDR3, as DNA: TGCGCCAGCAGTGACCCAAGACAGGGGATAATCTACGAGCAGTACTTC. This gives the protein CASSDPRQGIIYEQYF.

This clonotype was found a few times. A much larger clonotype is one base distant, so this may be a read error. This chain connects TRBV27 to TRBJ2-5; 12 positions agree with TRBD2. The germline CDR1 and CDR2 sequences are MNHEY and SMNVEV (reference sequence). The CDR3 runs to 16 residues. Unmatched junction bases numbered 9, after V lost 6 bases and J lost 4 bases. CDR3 loop: CASRSTSGRWGETQYF. The CDR3 nucleotides read TGTGCCAGCAGGAGCACTAGCGGGAGGTGGGGAGAGACCCAGTACTTC.